This T cell receptor (beta chain) was identified during a study of T cells after posttransplantation cyclophosphamide. Broader study findings: TRB overlap between skin or GI tissue T cells and blood was limited. Donor-recipient repertoire similarity was low at 1-2 months, rising over year one. After PTCy, TRB diversity resembled that of CNI/methotrexate controls.

Only in-frame clones appear in the TCRdb table, and some are missing; sequencing was by immunoSEQ multiplex PCR. This table has roughly 4,100 clones, 83% appearing once. Germline-derived CDR1 and CDR2 are ENHRY and SYGVKD. The CDR3 runs 18 residues. V lost 10 bases and J lost 2; bases outside the gene matches: 15. This clone was observed a handful of times. The antigen is not known. Busulfan-fludarabine conditioning, marrow transplant, and cyclophosphamide on days +3 and +4 were administered. The chain couples TRBV10-3 to TRBJ2-6; 9 nucleotides line up with TRBD2. This specimen consisted of CD4+ T cells sorted from blood, obtained roughly 240 days after a stem cell transplant with posttransplant cyclophosphamide. The receptor was derived from a male patient in his 30s who received an allogeneic stem cell transplant from a related donor, was CMV-positive, and had no GVHD. Some of these T cells may belong to the graft donor. The CDR3 nucleotides read TGTGCCACCGCTGCGGGGGGGTTATCCGGGGCTGGGGCCAACGTCCTGACTTTC. It encodes CATAAGGLSGAGANVLTF.